This is a list of T cell receptor beta chains from one sample in a study of shared T cell receptors in the human thymus. The protocol was immunoSEQ multiplex PCR, while the TCRdb copy is restricted to in-frame clones and leaves out a portion. Here the sample spans under 850,000 clones, over 75% being singletons. This sample was also put to use in a study of human thymus T cells.

The material sequenced was thymocytes. The receptors here all came from a boy under two years old with a congenital heart defect. Both conserved end residues are part of each CDR3.

TRBV7-2	TRBJ2-5	CASSPPIGGVPQETQYF
TRBV27	TRBJ2-4	CASSLGGGDIQYF
TRBV4-3	TRBJ2-7	CASSQGLAGASYEQYF
TRBV30	TRBJ2-7	CAWREGTGGEQYF
TRBV19	TRBJ2-7	CASSIATDTEQYF
TRBV11-2	TRBJ2-1	CASSLDPRGSGNSYNEQFF
TRBV10-2	TRBJ2-3	CASIQGRADTQYF
TRBV5-1	TRBJ2-3	CASGQGGRTDTQYF
TRBV5-4	TRBJ1-2	CASSSGTEDYGYTF
TRBV1	TRBJ2-7	CTSSQDRVAGDGVYEQYF
TRBV20-1	TRBJ1-2	CSAPGNGYTF